This TCR beta chain was obtained from a study of T cell responses to AZD1222 COVID-19 vaccine listed by TCRdb under 2021. Regarding the research as a whole: A total of 233 trial participants underwent TCR sequencing, of whom about 210 received two doses of AZD1222 and some 26 received two doses of the MenACWY control vaccine. Trial participants were enrolled by age into subgroups of 18-55, 56-69 and 70-plus years, and around 140, 26 and 57 TCR-sequenced participants, respectively, were included in these subgroups. Study-level results and caveats: The 56-69-year group was small, and its depth increase did not reach significance, likely because of low power. Participants were mostly white British, with more females than males. The authors suggested clonal diversity may have been underestimated. Conclusions about previously exposed vaccinees were limited because only a handful of AZD1222 recipients were SARS-CoV-2 seropositive at baseline. Spike-specific TCR breadth and depth rose significantly after two AZD1222 doses compared with day 0 and with MenACWY recipients. Because no samples from the day 14 peak response were available, repertoires could be characterized only after the peak T cell response. Reportedly, almost half of the unique spike-specific TCRs recognized epitopes lying outside the regions that are mutated in the B.1.351 and B.1.1.7 variants. Vaccine-associated CD4 TCRs spanned the whole spike protein, with dominant responses in regions 160-218 and 743-854.

A note on this clone: Its antigen is still unknown. Per-base qualities were not stored, and no clone one base away is much larger.

The CDR3 regions of human TCRbeta chains were analyzed by immunosequencing. As for how the authors treated the data: TCRs in the repertoires were compared against a reference library of SARS-CoV-2-specific TCRs that had been generated with the MIRA antigen-specificity platform. Breadth was defined as the fraction of unique TCRs that were SARS-CoV-2-associated. Depth was defined as the fraction of total T cells that were SARS-CoV-2-associated. Using the MIRA data, every spike-specific TCR was mapped to the spike region that the TCR reacted to and assigned to either a CD4 or a CD8 class. Log10-transformed breadth and depth values were compared by one-way ANOVA with Sidak's multiple comparisons tests. The table was pulled from immuneACCESS by TCRdb, which kept in-frame rearrangements only. Such tables lose some clones; where checked, under half of the loss comes from unresolved V genes, and the rest has no known cause. Clonal size and the V and J genes are those of that table, whereas D and trimming came from the DNA. The sample table records 150,000 or so clones; 90% to 95% of these occur just once. The ten top clones hold around 2.8% of the sample.

The time point tag for this specimen amounts to: baseline before first vaccination. The sample's treatment or condition label, in plain terms: meningococcal conjugate vaccine given as trial control. The vaccinee samples were drawn from two UK trials, COV001 and COV002, one of which was a single-blind randomized controlled phase 2/3 trial testing AZD1222 (ChAdOx1 nCoV-19) in healthy adults. Trial participant PBMC samples were collected at day 0 and day 28 after the second dose for TCRbeta chain sequencing. Sequenced material: peripheral blood, taken on day 0 of MenACWY control vaccination. This TCR came from an adult in good health.

The CDR3 is CASNPLGEGNSPLHF. The DNA is TGTGCCAGCAACCCCCTCGGCGAGGGTAATTCACCCCTCCACTTT. The sequence joins TRBV28 to TRBJ1-6, with no confidently assigned D gene. At the junction V is shortened by 7 bases and J by 6 bases, with 16 bases in between. The CDR3 goes from the cysteine to the phenylalanine over 15 residues. Of all the DNA, just the CDR3 is kept, 45 bases in frame from base 1. CDR1 and CDR2, per the germline V gene, are MDHEN and SYDVKM.